These T cell receptor beta chains were read from a single sample in a study of beta chain features in type 1 diabetes. Using immunoSEQ multiplex PCR, the repertoire was profiled, and TCRdb retains in-frame clones only, with some absent. The table lists 95,000 to 150,000 clones, about a sixth of them singletons. The sample consisted of central memory CD4+ T cells from blood. These receptors were collected from a man aged 25 to 40 with type 1 diabetes. The CDR3 runs from the conserved cysteine through the conserved F or W. D genes are given only for firm matches. For some rows the clone size is stated as once, few or many, or as a class when expanded; others skip it.

DNA: TGTGCCAGCAGCCCTCGGACAGGGGCATTAACAAATGAGCAGTTCTTC
CDR3: CASSPRTGALTNEQFF
V: TRBV7-8
D: TRBD1
size: NA
J: TRBJ2-1

DNA: TGTGCCAGCAGTTCTGTCGGGGAAAACATTCAGTACTTC
CDR3: CASSSVGENIQYF
V: TRBV6-1
D: NA
size: NA
J: TRBJ2-4

DNA: TGTGCCAGCAGTTTACCCGGGACAGGGCGAGGCTACACCTTC
CDR3: CASSLPGTGRGYTF
V: TRBV28
D: TRBD1
size: few
J: TRBJ1-2

DNA: TGTGCCAGCATCCGGGACTTGTACAATGAGCAGTTCTTC
CDR3: CASIRDLYNEQFF
V: TRBV6-5
D: NA
size: many
J: TRBJ2-1

DNA: TGTGCCAGCAGCTTAGGCGGGACAGCTCAAGAGACCCAGTACTTC
CDR3: CASSLGGTAQETQYF
V: TRBV7-9
D: NA
size: few
J: TRBJ2-5

DNA: TGTGCCAGCAGCCCGGGACAGAGCTACAATGAGCAGTTCTTC
CDR3: CASSPGQSYNEQFF
V: TRBV5-4
D: TRBD1
size: few
J: TRBJ2-1

DNA: TGCGCCAGCAGACCAGGGACAGCGAACACCGGGGAGCTGTTTTTT
CDR3: CASRPGTANTGELFF
V: TRBV5-1
D: TRBD1
size: few
J: TRBJ2-2

DNA: TGTGCCAGCAGTAGGAAGGGCTCTGGGGCCAACGTCCTGACTTTC
CDR3: CASSRKGSGANVLTF
V: TRBV6-5
D: NA
size: NA
J: TRBJ2-6

DNA: TGTGCCAGCTCACCACGGCTGGGCTGGGCTGACACTGAAGCTTTCTTT
CDR3: CASSPRLGWADTEAFF
V: TRBV18
D: NA
size: few
J: TRBJ1-1

DNA: TGTGCCAGCAGTCCCGGCAGCTCCTACAATGAGCAGTTCTTC
CDR3: CASSPGSSYNEQFF
V: TRBV28
D: NA
size: few
J: TRBJ2-1

DNA: TGCAGCGTTGGAGGGGGAGGGGAGACCCAGTACTTC
CDR3: CSVGGGGETQYF
V: TRBV29-1
D: NA
size: NA
J: TRBJ2-5

DNA: TGCGCCAGCAGCCAAGAGGGACTAGCGGGGGGCCAAAAGTACTTC
CDR3: CASSQEGLAGGQKYF
V: TRBV4-3
D: TRBD2
size: few
J: TRBJ2-4

DNA: TGTGCCAGCAGCGTGGGACAGCTCTATGGCTACACCTTC
CDR3: CASSVGQLYGYTF
V: TRBV5-6
D: TRBD1
size: few
J: TRBJ1-2

DNA: TGTGCCAGCAGTTACGCCCGGCCGAACACCGGGGAGCTGTTTTTT
CDR3: CASSYARPNTGELFF
V: TRBV6-5
D: NA
size: few
J: TRBJ2-2

DNA: TGTGCCAGCAGCTTATTCTCGGGACGTCCCTACGAGCAGTACTTC
CDR3: CASSLFSGRPYEQYF
V: TRBV11-3
D: NA
size: few
J: TRBJ2-7

DNA: TGCAGCGTTGAACTACAGCAGAACACTGAAGCTTTCTTT
CDR3: CSVELQQNTEAFF
V: TRBV29-1
D: NA
size: NA
J: TRBJ1-1

DNA: TGTGCCAGCAGTGAGTACCTGATCAGCTCCTACGAGCAGTACTTC
CDR3: CASSEYLISSYEQYF
V: TRBV2
D: NA
size: few
J: TRBJ2-7